The next 28 T cell receptor beta chains were all read from a single sample in a study of blood T cells in healthy people across ages. Through a sample-barcoded 5' primer and a J-beta primer mix, a second PCR was run for about 7 to 12 cycles. TCRdb reprocessed the 5' RACE reads via MiXCR and lists one record per CDR3 protein. The table includes approximately 850,000 distinct CDR3 sequences, nearly 60% detected once. The sample consisted of blood. These receptors all stem from a man aged 25 to 45 in good health.

The J gene is TRBJ2-6, the V gene TRBV10-3; 8 nucleotides match TRBD2. The CDR3 runs 17 residues. The germline V gene has CDR1 ENHRY and CDR2 SYGVKD. Trimming cost V 4 bases and J 0 bases; bases outside gene matches: 5. CDR3 residues: CAISVRGADSGANVLTF. CDR3 in DNA: TGTGCCATCAGTGTGCGGGGGGCCGACTCTGGGGCCAACGTCCTGACTTTC.

This clonotype has more than one count but fewer than ten. The chain links TRBV29-1 to TRBJ2-5; D perhaps matches TRBD2 (6 bases). The CDR3 is 13 residues long. The germline V gene has CDR1 SQVTM and CDR2 ANQGSEA. Trimming stripped 6 bases from V and 5 bases from J, with 16 bases between. The CDR3 sequence is CSVLLAPGETQYF. CDR3 coding DNA: TGCAGCGTACTACTAGCCCCGGGGGAGACCCAGTACTTC.

The chain carries TRBV29-1 and TRBJ2-5; 7 nucleotides match TRBD2. The CDR3 loop spans 17 amino acids. CDR1 is SQVTM, CDR2 ANQGSEA, per germline. After removal of 3 bases from V and 1 base from J, the junction contained 14 bases not matched to a gene. In DNA form, the CDR3 reads TGCAGCGTTGACGAGACTAGCTGGGGACGAAGCCAAGAGACCCAGTACTTC. Its translation is CSVDETSWGRSQETQYF.

This clonotype was observed a handful of times. The junction differs from germline at one of its ends, possibly a read error. The genes are TRBV2 and TRBJ2-7, with D possibly matching TRBD2 (5 bases). CDR3 length equals 13 residues. Germline V gene lookup returns CDR1 SNHLY and CDR2 FYNNEI. The CDR3 bases are TGTGCCAGCCGTGACGGGGTTAGGGACGAGCAGTACTTC. Amino acids: CASRDGVRDEQYF. Using reference TRBV2 and TRBJ2-7 for the parts outside the CDR3, the full variable domain is EPEVTQTPSHQVTQMGQEVILRCVPISNHLYFYWYRQILGQKVEFLVSFYNNEISEKSEIFDDQFSVERPDGSNFTLKIRSTKLEDSAMYFCASRDGVRDEQYFGPGTRLTVT.

V usage is TRBV13 and J usage is TRBJ2-7; D unresolved. The CDR3 totals 14 residues. The V end lost 2 bases, the J end lost 6 bases, and 14 bases lay between the germline ends. Germline V gives CDR1 PRHDT, CDR2 FYEKMQ (reference sequence). CDR3 sequence reads: CASSLKGPLGEQYF. The CDR3 DNA sequence: TGTGCCAGCAGCTTAAAAGGGCCCCTTGGCGAGCAGTACTTC.

This clonotype was recorded once. V usage is TRBV6-1 and J usage is TRBJ2-1, with TRBD1 matching 10 bases. The germline CDR1 and CDR2 sequences are MNHNS and SASEGT. J gave up 10 bases and V 8 bases, and 11 bases lay outside the gene matches. The CDR3 is 14 amino acids. CDR3 DNA: TGTGCCAGCCGCCCCGGGACAGGGGATGTGGAGCAGTTCTTC. It specifies CASRPGTGDVEQFF.

This clonotype has more than one count but fewer than ten. V and J are TRBV5-6 and TRBJ2-5, with D possibly being TRBD2 (6 bases). This CDR3 comprises 14 residues. Germline assignment: CDR1 SGHDT and CDR2 YYEEEE. V lost 5 bases, J lost 0 bases, and 11 bases lay in between. The CDR3 loop reads CASRELAYQETQYF. The DNA of the CDR3 is TGTGCCAGCAGGGAGCTAGCGTACCAAGAGACCCAGTACTTC.

This sequence joins TRBV12-3 or TRBV12-4 and TRBJ2-4, with D perhaps TRBD1 (5 bases). The germline V and J ends were trimmed by 5 bases and 0 bases, with 11 bases remaining between them. CDR3 length: 15 residues. The CDR3 here is CASSDGHLAKNIQYF. The DNA of the CDR3 is TGTGCCAGCAGTGACGGACACTTAGCCAAAAACATTCAGTACTTC.

Points on this clonotype: Mismatch with germline at one junction end may stem from a read error. This chain joins TRBV9 and TRBJ2-3, with 12 nucleotides matching TRBD2. There are 17 residues in the CDR3. Germline-derived CDR1 and CDR2 are SGDLS and YYNGEE. CDR3 protein: CASSLTTSGGPEDSQYF. The CDR3, as DNA: TGTGCCAGCAGCCTAACTACTAGCGGGGGGCCGGAAGATTCGCAGTATTTT. Using reference TRBV9 and TRBJ2-3 for the parts outside the CDR3, the full variable domain is DSGVTQTPKHLITATGQRVTLRCSPRSGDLSVYWYQQSLDQGLQFLIQYYNGEERAKGNILERFSAQQFPDLHSELNLSSLELGDSALYFCASSLTTSGGPEDSQYFGPGTRLTVL.

Concerning this clonotype itself: An end of the junction differs from the germline gene, which may be a read error. The gene calls are TRBV3-1 and TRBJ2-3; tentatively, D is TRBD2 (6 bases). The CDR3 length is 15 residues. Germline V gene lookup returns CDR1 LGHDT and CDR2 YNNKEL (reference sequence). The CDR3 protein is CASSRARGVTDAQYF. In nucleotides, the CDR3 is TGTGCCAGCAGCCGCGCGCGGGGCGTCACAGATGCGCAGTATTTT.

The chain combines TRBV20-1 with TRBJ2-7; D may correspond to TRBD1 or TRBD2 (5 bases each). The CDR3 loop spans 16 amino acids. Germline lookup yields CDR1 DFQATT and CDR2 SNEGSKA (reference sequence). Trimming stripped 3 bases from V and 0 bases from J, with 18 bases between. The chain's CDR3 is CSARCPPGRDSYEQYF. The CDR3 bases are TGCAGTGCTAGGTGCCCCCCGGGACGGGACTCCTACGAGCAGTACTTC.

This rearrangement joins TRBV6-1 to TRBJ2-7; TRBD1 matches at 8 bases. Germline-derived CDR1 and CDR2 are MNHNS and SASEGT. This CDR3 has 13 amino acids. J lost 6 bases, V lost 7 bases, and 8 bases had no gene match. The CDR3 DNA reads as TGTGCCAGCAACGACAGGGGCCCTCTCGAGCAGTACTTC. This codes for CASNDRGPLEQYF.

This chain links TRBV20-1 with TRBJ1-2; D unresolved. The V end was cut by 3 bases, the J end by 1 base, with 6 bases between. CDR1 and CDR2 from the germline V gene are DFQATT and SNEGSKA (reference sequence). The CDR3 length is 12 residues. The CDR3 coding sequence is TGCAGTGCTAGGCACAGTAACTATGGCTACACCTTC. It codes for CSARHSNYGYTF.

V gene TRBV29-1 combines with J gene TRBJ2-5; no firm D call. Germline-derived CDR1 and CDR2 are SQVTM and ANQGSEA. V lost 3 bases and J 5 bases, leaving 13 bases between the germline ends. This CDR3 spans 13 amino acids. The CDR3 DNA follows: TGCAGCGTTGAGGTTGGCAGCTCCGAGACCCAGTACTTC. As protein: CSVEVGSSETQYF.

This clonotype turned up a few times. The chain couples TRBV7-2 to TRBJ2-7; TRBD2 agrees at 12 bases. Per the germline V gene, CDR1 is SGHTA and CDR2 is FQGNSA. V shed 8 bases and J 3 bases; nucleotides not matched to a gene: 8. This CDR3 has 15 amino acids. CDR3 region: CASAIGLAGHYEQYF. CDR3 DNA: TGTGCCAGCGCTATCGGACTAGCGGGACACTACGAGCAGTACTTC.

This clonotype occurred once. J is TRBJ1-5 and V is TRBV12-3 or TRBV12-4; D is uncertain. The CDR3 loop spans 14 amino acids. V was cut by 5 bases and J by 9 bases, with 17 bases left in between. As DNA, the CDR3 is TGTGCCAGCAGTATCGAGGGCACTATCCCGCCCCAGCATTTT. It is translated as CASSIEGTIPPQHF.

The rearrangement links TRBV6-2 or TRBV6-3 to TRBJ1-1; 8 nucleotides align to TRBD1. The CDR3 consists of 14 residues. The germline gives CDR1 MNHEY, CDR2 SVGEGT. Trimming removed 2 bases from V and 6 bases from J; junction bases left unmatched: 5. CDR3 sequence reads: CASSYGQGGAEAFF. CDR3 DNA sequence: TGTGCCAGCAGTTACGGACAGGGCGGGGCTGAAGCTTTCTTT.

This clonotype came up a few times. This chain joins TRBV11-1 and TRBJ2-3; TRBD2 matches at 12 bases. V was clipped by 0 bases and J by 5 bases; unmatched bases: 6. Germline lookup yields CDR1 SGHAT and CDR2 FQDESV (reference sequence). The CDR3 runs 17 residues. CDR3 in DNA: TGTGCCAGCAGCTTAGCCTCCCTAGCGGGAGGGATAGATACGCAGTATTTT. It is translated as CASSLASLAGGIDTQYF.

The chain carries TRBV4-3 and TRBJ1-1; no reliable D call. CDR1 is LGHNA and CDR2 is YSLEER in the germline V gene. This CDR3 comprises 14 residues. Trimming pared 1 base from V and 1 base from J, leaving 7 bases between. The CDR3, as DNA: TGCGCCAGCAGCCAAGGAACAGCGAACACTGAAGCTTTCTTT. The encoded protein is CASSQGTANTEAFF.

The chain joins TRBV10-3 to TRBJ2-1; maybe TRBD2 (6 bases). This CDR3 is built from 18 residues. Germline V gene sequence: CDR1 ENHRY, CDR2 SYGVKD. V dropped 3 bases and J dropped 7 bases, with 25 bases sitting between them. This CDR3 reads CAISEPSGLPGGTNEQFF. The CDR3 coding sequence is TGTGCCATCAGTGAACCCTCAGGACTCCCCGGGGGAACGAATGAGCAGTTCTTC.

The chain has TRBV7-7 and TRBJ1-1; the D is unclear. Trimming took off 1 base at V and 8 bases at J, with 11 bases between the two ends. Germline V gene sequence: CDR1 SSHAT, CDR2 FNYEAQ (reference sequence). There are 13 residues in the CDR3. For the CDR3, the DNA is TGTGCCAGCAGCTTAGGAAAGGGCAGCGAAGCTTTCTTT. As protein: CASSLGKGSEAFF.

This clonotype was recorded only once. The CDR3 loop reads CASKGIRTGEHGYTF. CDR3 nucleotide sequence: TGTGCCAGCAAAGGGATTCGGACAGGAGAGCATGGCTACACCTTC. This chain connects TRBV25-1 to TRBJ1-2; 7 nucleotides line up with TRBD1. Germline V lookup: CDR1 MGHDK, CDR2 SYGVNS. This CDR3 has 15 residues. J lost 6 bases, V lost 7 bases, and 14 bases had no gene match.

V usage is TRBV12-3 or TRBV12-4 and J usage is TRBJ1-2; D perhaps matches TRBD1 (6 bases). The CDR3 is 13 residues long. V was trimmed by 3 bases and J by 6 bases, leaving 11 bases between them. The CDR3 loop reads CASSFRGGNGYTF. The CDR3 DNA reads as TGTGCCAGCAGTTTTAGGGGGGGTAATGGCTACACCTTC.

V gene TRBV4-1 combines with J gene TRBJ2-5; D tentatively reads TRBD1 or TRBD2 (7 bases each). The V end was cut by 3 bases, the J end by 1 base, with 15 bases between. CDR1 is MGHRA and CDR2 is YSYEKL in the germline V gene. The CDR3 consists of 16 residues. The CDR3 DNA is TGCGCCAGCAGCCAGGTTTCCAGGGGGGGCCAAGAGACCCAGTACTTC. This sequence encodes CASSQVSRGGQETQYF.

The chain joins TRBV4-2 to TRBJ2-1, with 9 bases matching TRBD2. The length of the CDR3 is 18 residues. Germline V gene sequence: CDR1 LGHNA, CDR2 YNFKEQ. Trimming cost V 0 bases and J 12 bases; bases outside gene matches: 18. CDR3: CASSQEWGLGGRAGGQFF. DNA of the CDR3: TGTGCCAGCAGCCAAGAATGGGGCTTAGGCGGGAGGGCCGGAGGGCAGTTCTTC.

This chain links TRBV18 with TRBJ2-7; D not certain. The CDR3 is 13 residues long. Per germline, CDR1 KGHSH and CDR2 LQKENI. Trimming pared 3 bases from V and 3 bases from J, leaving 9 bases between. CDR3 DNA: TGTGCCAGCTCACCTTCCAGAGACTACGAGCAGTACTTC. As protein: CASSPSRDYEQYF.

The chain has TRBV29-1 and TRBJ2-7, with D perhaps matching TRBD1 or TRBD2 (6 bases each). The CDR3 is 14 amino acids. Trimming removed 7 bases from V and 0 bases from J, with 16 bases in between. Per the germline V gene, CDR1 is SQVTM and CDR2 is ANQGSEA. The DNA of the CDR3 is TGCAGCGCCCGGGGGCTGGATAGCTCCTACGAGCAGTACTTC. Protein product: CSARGLDSSYEQYF.

The rearrangement joins TRBV14 to TRBJ1-1; D not certain. Deletions cut 0 bases from V and 10 bases from J, with 21 bases between. Germline CDR1 is SGHDN and CDR2 is FVKESK. The CDR3 contains 16 residues. The CDR3 spells CASSQDIKIPMTGAFF. CDR3 in DNA: TGTGCCAGCAGCCAAGATATAAAAATCCCCATGACGGGAGCTTTCTTT. Using reference TRBV14 and TRBJ1-1 for the parts outside the CDR3, the full variable domain is EAGVTQFPSHSVIEKGQTVTLRCDPISGHDNLYWYRRVMGKEIKFLLHFVKESKQDESGMPNNRFLAERTGGTYSTLKVQPAELEDSGVYFCASSQDIKIPMTGAFFGQGTRLTVV.